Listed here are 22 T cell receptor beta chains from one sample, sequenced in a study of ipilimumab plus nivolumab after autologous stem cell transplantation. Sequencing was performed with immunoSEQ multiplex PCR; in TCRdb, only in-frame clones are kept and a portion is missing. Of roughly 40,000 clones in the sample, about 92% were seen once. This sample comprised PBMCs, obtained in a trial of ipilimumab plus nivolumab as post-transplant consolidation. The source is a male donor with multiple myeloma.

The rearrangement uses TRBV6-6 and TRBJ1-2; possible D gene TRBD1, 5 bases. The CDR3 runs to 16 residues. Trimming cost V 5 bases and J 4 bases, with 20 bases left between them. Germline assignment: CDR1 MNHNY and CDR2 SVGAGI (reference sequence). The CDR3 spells CASSPRGRPGTYGYTF. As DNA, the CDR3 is TGTGCCAGCAGTCCCCGGGGCAGGCCAGGGACCTATGGCTACACCTTC.

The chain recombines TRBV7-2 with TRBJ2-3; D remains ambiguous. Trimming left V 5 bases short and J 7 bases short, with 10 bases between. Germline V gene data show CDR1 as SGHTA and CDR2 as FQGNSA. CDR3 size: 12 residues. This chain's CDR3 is CASSVSSYTQYF. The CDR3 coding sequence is TGTGCCAGCAGCGTTTCCTCTTATACGCAGTATTTT.

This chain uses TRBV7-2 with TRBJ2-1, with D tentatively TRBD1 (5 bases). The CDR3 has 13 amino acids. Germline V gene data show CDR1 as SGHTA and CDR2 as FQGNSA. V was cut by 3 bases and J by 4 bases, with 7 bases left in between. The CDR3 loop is CASSFYRYNEQFF. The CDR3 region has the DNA TGTGCCAGCAGCTTCTACAGGTACAATGAGCAGTTCTTC.

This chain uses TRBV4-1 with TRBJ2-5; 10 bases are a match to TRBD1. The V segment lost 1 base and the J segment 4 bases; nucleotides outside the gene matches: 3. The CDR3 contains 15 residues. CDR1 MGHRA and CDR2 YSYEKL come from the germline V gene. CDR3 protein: CASSQGTGGLETQYF. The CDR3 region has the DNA TGCGCCAGCAGCCAAGGGACAGGGGGTTTAGAGACCCAGTACTTC.

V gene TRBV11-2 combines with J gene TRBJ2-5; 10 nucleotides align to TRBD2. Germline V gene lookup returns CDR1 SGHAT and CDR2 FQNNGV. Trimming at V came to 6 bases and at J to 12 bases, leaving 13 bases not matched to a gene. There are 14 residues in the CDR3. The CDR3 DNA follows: TGTGCCAGCAGTTCTTCCGGGACTAGCGCTCGTGAGTACTTC. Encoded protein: CASSSSGTSAREYF. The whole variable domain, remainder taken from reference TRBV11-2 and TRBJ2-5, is EAGVAQSPRYKIIEKRQSVAFWCNPISGHATLYWYQQILGQGPKLLIQFQNNGVVDDSQLPKDRFSAERLKGVDSTLKIQPAKLEDSAVYLCASSSSGTSAREYFGPGTRLLVL.

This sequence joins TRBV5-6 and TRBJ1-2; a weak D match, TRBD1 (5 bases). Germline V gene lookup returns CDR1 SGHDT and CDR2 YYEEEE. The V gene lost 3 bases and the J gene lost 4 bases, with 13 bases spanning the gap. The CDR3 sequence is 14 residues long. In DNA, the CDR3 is TGTGCCAGCAGCTCAAGGGGTCAGGCCTATGGCTACACCTTC. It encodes CASSSRGQAYGYTF.

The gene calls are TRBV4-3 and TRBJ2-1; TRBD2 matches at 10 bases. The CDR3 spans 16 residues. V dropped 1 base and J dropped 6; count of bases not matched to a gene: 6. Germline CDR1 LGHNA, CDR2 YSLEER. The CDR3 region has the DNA TGCGCCAGCAGCCAAGTCTACCTAGCGGGAGCCAATGAGCAGTTCTTC. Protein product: CASSQVYLAGANEQFF.

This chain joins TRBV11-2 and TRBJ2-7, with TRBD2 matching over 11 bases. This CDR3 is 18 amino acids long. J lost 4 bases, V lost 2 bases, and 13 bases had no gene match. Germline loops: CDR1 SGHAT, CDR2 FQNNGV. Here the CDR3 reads CASSLRAPLAGGPYEQYF. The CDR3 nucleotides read TGTGCCAGCAGCTTAAGGGCCCCTTTAGCGGGAGGGCCATACGAGCAGTACTTC.

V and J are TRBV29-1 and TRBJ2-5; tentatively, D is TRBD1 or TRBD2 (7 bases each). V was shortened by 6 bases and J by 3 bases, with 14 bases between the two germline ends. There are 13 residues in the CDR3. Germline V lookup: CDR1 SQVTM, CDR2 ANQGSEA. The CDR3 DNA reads TGCAGCGTCCTCCAGGGGGGGAAAGAGACCCAGTACTTC. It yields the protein CSVLQGGKETQYF.

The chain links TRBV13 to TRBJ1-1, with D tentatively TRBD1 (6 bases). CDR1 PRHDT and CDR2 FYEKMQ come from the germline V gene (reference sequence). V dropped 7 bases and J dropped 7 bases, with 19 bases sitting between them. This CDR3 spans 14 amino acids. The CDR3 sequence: CASTRGGGAGEAFF. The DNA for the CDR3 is TGTGCCAGCACCCGAGGTGGGGGGGCCGGTGAAGCTTTCTTT.

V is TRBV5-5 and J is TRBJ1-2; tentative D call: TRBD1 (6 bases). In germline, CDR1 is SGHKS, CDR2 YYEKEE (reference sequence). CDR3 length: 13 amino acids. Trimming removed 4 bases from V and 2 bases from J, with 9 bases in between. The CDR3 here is CASSHGTNYGYTF. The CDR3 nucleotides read TGTGCCAGCAGCCACGGGACAAACTATGGCTACACCTTC.

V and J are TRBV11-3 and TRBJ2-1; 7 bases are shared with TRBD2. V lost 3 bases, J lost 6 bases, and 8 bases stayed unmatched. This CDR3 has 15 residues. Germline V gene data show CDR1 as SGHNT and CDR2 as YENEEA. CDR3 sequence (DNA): TGTGCCAGCAGCTTGGGCGGGAGAGCGGGCAATGAGCAGTTCTTC. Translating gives CASSLGGRAGNEQFF.

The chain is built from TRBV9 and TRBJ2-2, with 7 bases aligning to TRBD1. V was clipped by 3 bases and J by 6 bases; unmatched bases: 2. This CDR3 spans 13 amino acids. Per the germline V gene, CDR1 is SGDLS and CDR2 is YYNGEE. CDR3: CASSEGQAGELFF. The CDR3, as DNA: TGTGCCAGCAGCGAAGGACAGGCCGGGGAGCTGTTTTTT.

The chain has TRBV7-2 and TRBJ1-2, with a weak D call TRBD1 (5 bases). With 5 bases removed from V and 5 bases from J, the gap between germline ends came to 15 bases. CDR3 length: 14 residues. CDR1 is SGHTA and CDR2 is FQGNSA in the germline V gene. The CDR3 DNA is TGTGCCAGCAGCCAATCCGGCGGGGGTTATGGCTACACCTTC. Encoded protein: CASSQSGGGYGYTF.

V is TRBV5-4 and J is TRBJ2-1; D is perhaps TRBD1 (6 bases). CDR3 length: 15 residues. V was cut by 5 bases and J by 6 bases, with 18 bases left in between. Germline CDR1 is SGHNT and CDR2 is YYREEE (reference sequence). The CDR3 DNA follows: TGTGCCAGCAGTTCCCCGGGACATGGGGGCAATGAGCAGTTCTTC. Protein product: CASSSPGHGGNEQFF.

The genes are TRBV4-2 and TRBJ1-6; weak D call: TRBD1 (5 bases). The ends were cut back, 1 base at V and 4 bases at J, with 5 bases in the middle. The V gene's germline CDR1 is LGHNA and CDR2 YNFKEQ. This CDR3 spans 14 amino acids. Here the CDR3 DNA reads TGTGCCAGCAGCCAAGGGGGGTATAATTCACCCCTCCACTTT. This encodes CASSQGGYNSPLHF.

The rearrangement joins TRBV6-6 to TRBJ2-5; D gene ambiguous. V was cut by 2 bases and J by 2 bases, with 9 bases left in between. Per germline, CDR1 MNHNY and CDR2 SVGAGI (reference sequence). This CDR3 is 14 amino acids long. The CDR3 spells CASSYPSVQETQYF. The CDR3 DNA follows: TGTGCCAGCAGTTACCCATCGGTACAAGAGACCCAGTACTTC.

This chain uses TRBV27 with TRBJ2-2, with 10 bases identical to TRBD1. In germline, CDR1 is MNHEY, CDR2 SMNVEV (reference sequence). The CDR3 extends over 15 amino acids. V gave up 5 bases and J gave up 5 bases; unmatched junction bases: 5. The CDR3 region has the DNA TGTGCCAGCAGTCCGGGGACAGGGGAGACCGGGGAGCTGTTTTTT. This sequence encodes CASSPGTGETGELFF.

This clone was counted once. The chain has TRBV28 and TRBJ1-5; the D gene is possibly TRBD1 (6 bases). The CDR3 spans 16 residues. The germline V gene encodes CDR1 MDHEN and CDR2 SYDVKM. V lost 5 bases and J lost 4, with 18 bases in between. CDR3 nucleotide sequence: TGTGCCAGCAGTCCCGGGACACCGTTAAGGAATCAGCCCCAGCATTTT. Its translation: CASSPGTPLRNQPQHF.

The CDR3 loop is CASSVVGGPYNEQFF. The CDR3 region has the DNA TGTGCCAGCAGCGTAGTTGGGGGCCCTTACAATGAGCAGTTCTTC. The rearrangement uses TRBV9 and TRBJ2-1; tentative D call: TRBD1 (6 bases). V gave up 0 bases and J gave up 4 bases, with 11 bases separating them. Germline V CDR1 and CDR2: SGDLS, YYNGEE. CDR3 length: 15 residues.

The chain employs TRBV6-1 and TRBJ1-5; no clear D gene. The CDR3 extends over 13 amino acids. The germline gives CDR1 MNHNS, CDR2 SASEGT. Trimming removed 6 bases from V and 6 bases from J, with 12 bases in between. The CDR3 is CASRGSGGQPQHF. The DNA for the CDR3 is TGTGCCAGCAGGGGGTCTGGTGGTCAGCCCCAGCATTTT.

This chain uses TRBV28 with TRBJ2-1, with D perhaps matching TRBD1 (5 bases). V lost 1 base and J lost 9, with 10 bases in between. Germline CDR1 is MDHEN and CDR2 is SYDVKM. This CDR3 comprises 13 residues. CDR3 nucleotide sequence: TGTGCCAGCAGTTTATTTTCAGGGCCTGAGCAGTTCTTC. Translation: CASSLFSGPEQFF.